This TCR beta chain was obtained from a study of early T cells in non-severe SARS-CoV-2 infection. About the study: The input, bulk RNA from unsorted whole blood, was sequenced, and chains were unpaired. Study-level points and caveats: Private and CD4 specificities were missed by VDJdb matching, which favored anti-spike CD8 responses.

A single record per CDR3 protein comes from TCRdb applying MiXCR to the 5' RACE reads. The sample contains approximately 110,000 distinct CDR3 sequences, approximately 15% of which appear only once. This clonotype was recorded a few times. Its antigen remains unknown. V lost 4 bases and J lost 2, with 12 bases in between. The length of the CDR3 is 13 residues. The germline CDR1 and CDR2 sequences are DFQATT and SNEGSKA (reference sequence). This clonotype originated in an adult who was a healthcare worker with PCR-confirmed SARS-CoV-2 infection or an uninfected control (not recorded which). Sequenced material: whole blood. The chain combines TRBV20-1 with TRBJ2-7, with D hard to call. The CDR3 nucleotides are TGCAGTGCTAAGTCAGTTGGCCCCTACGAGCAGTACTTC. Translation gives CSAKSVGPYEQYF.